A selection of T cell receptor beta chains follows, all from one sample in a study of cytomegalovirus exposure and HLA in healthy donors. The repertoire was sequenced with immunoSEQ multiplex PCR; TCRdb's copy has only in-frame clones and lacks some. Recorded for this sample: 150,000 or so clones. The sample taken for sequencing was PBMCs. The receptors originated from a woman in her forties or fifties in good health and CMV-seronegative. CDR3s include the opening cysteine and the closing phenylalanine or tryptophan. D genes are given only for firm matches.

>TRBJ2-3|TRBD1|TRBV28
CASRRPTGGLADTQYF
TGTGCCAGCAGAAGACCGACAGGGGGGCTCGCAGATACGCAGTATTTT
>TRBJ1-2|TRBD1|TRBV6-5
CASSYGEGAYGYTF
TGTGCCAGCAGTTACGGTGAGGGGGCCTATGGCTACACCTTC
>TRBJ1-1|-|TRBV7-2
CASSPGGALLNTEAFF
TGTGCCAGCAGCCCCGGTGGGGCATTGCTAAACACTGAAGCTTTCTTT
>TRBJ2-7|-|TRBV2
CASSPQGDEQYF
TGTGCCAGCAGTCCACAGGGCGACGAGCAGTACTTC
>TRBJ2-7|-|TRBV7-2
CASSLFTDGSAEQYF
TGTGCCAGCAGCTTATTCACAGATGGCTCCGCCGAGCAGTACTTC
>TRBJ2-5|-|TRBV4-2
CASSQAPRETQYF
TGTGCCAGCAGCCAAGCCCCTAGGGAGACCCAGTACTTC
>TRBJ2-2|TRBD2|TRBV5-1
CASSLDIAGAVTGELFF
TGCGCCAGCAGCTTGGATATAGCGGGAGCAGTCACCGGGGAGCTGTTTTTT
>TRBJ1-2|-|TRBV25-1
CASSNHYQQEGGYTF
TGTGCCAGCAGTAATCATTACCAACAAGAGGGTGGCTACACCTTC
>TRBJ2-5|TRBD2|TRBV9
CASSVGGGDETQYF
TGTGCCAGCAGCGTAGGTGGGGGGGATGAGACCCAGTACTTC
>TRBJ2-5|TRBD1|TRBV10-3
CAISAGTGGVETQYF
TGTGCCATCAGTGCCGGGACAGGGGGCGTGGAGACCCAGTACTTC
>TRBJ2-7|-|TRBV6-5
CASSYSSGESSYEQYF
TGTGCCAGCAGTTACTCTAGTGGGGAGAGCTCCTACGAGCAGTACTTC
>TRBJ2-7|-|TRBV20-1
CSATLYEQYF
TGCAGTGCTACACTTTACGAGCAGTACTTC
>TRBJ2-3|-|TRBV7-2
CASSLRGRTDTQYF
TGTGCCAGCAGCTTACGGGGGAGAACAGATACGCAGTATTTT
>TRBJ2-1|TRBD2|TRBV7-9
CASSSPSGGLYNEQFF
TGTGCCAGCAGCTCTCCTAGCGGGGGGCTTTACAATGAGCAGTTCTTC
>TRBJ2-2|TRBD1|TRBV30
CAGDRGLSGELFF
TGTGCGGGGGACAGGGGGCTTTCCGGGGAGCTGTTTTTT
>TRBJ1-1|-|TRBV11-3
CASSLDSSYTEAFF
TGTGCCAGCAGCTTAGATAGCAGCTACACTGAAGCTTTCTTT
>TRBJ1-1|TRBD1|TRBV11-1
CASSSGGQGARLRTEAFF
TGTGCCAGCAGCTCAGGGGGACAGGGGGCGCGACTAAGGACTGAAGCTTTCTTT
>TRBJ2-2|-|TRBV28
CASSFPGTGIGELFF
TGTGCCAGCAGTTTCCCGGGAACAGGGATCGGGGAGCTGTTTTTT
>TRBJ2-5|-|TRBV4-1
CASSQVGVQETQYF
TGCGCCAGCAGCCAAGTCGGGGTCCAAGAGACCCAGTACTTC
>TRBJ2-7|-|TRBV6-6
CASSPARLDEQYF
TGTGCCAGCAGTCCCGCTAGGCTCGACGAGCAGTACTTC
>TRBJ2-3|TRBD1|TRBV9
CASSAQGQGHGYTDTQYF
TGTGCCAGCAGCGCACAGGGACAGGGCCATGGGTACACAGATACGCAGTATTTT
>TRBJ1-3|-|TRBV14
CASSRQFSGNTIYF
TGTGCCAGCAGCCGACAGTTCTCTGGAAACACCATATATTTT
>TRBJ2-3|TRBD1|TRBV27
CASADRGSTDTQYF
TGTGCCAGTGCGGACAGGGGGAGCACAGATACGCAGTATTTT
>TRBJ2-3|TRBD2|TRBV7-9
CASSNSGVTDTQYF
TGTGCCAGCTCCAATAGCGGGGTCACAGATACGCAGTATTTT
>TRBJ1-5|-|TRBV5-1
CASSSTGTQPQHF
TGCGCCAGCAGTTCTACAGGGACCCAGCCCCAGCATTTT
>TRBJ2-3|-|TRBV7-2
CASSLLAATDTQYF
TGTGCCAGCAGCTTACTAGCTGCTACAGATACGCAGTATTTT
>TRBJ1-2|TRBD1|TRBV28
CASWRQGGSGYTF
TGTGCCAGCTGGCGACAGGGGGGTTCTGGCTACACCTTC
>TRBJ1-4|TRBD1|TRBV7-7
CASSLSTLGQGAEKLFF
TGTGCCAGCAGCTTATCCACCCTGGGACAGGGGGCTGAAAAACTGTTTTTT
>TRBJ2-7|-|TRBV25-1
CASGDSSSYEQYF
TGTGCCAGCGGCGACAGTAGCTCCTACGAGCAGTACTTC
>TRBJ2-1|TRBD2|TRBV30
CAWSTPSGSVYEQFF
TGTGCCTGGAGTACCCCTAGCGGGAGTGTGTATGAGCAGTTCTTC
>TRBJ2-3|TRBD1|TRBV7-8
CASSLRGIDRGNVGNTDTQYF
TGTGCCAGCAGCTTAAGAGGAATTGACAGGGGGAATGTTGGGAACACAGATACGCAGTATTTT
>TRBJ1-1|TRBD1|TRBV4-1
CASSRDRENTEAFF
TGCGCCAGCAGCCGAGACAGGGAGAACACTGAAGCTTTCTTT
>TRBJ1-1|-|TRBV6-5
CATQGTNTEAFF
TGTGCCACCCAGGGCACGAACACTGAAGCTTTCTTT
>TRBJ1-6|-|TRBV10-2
CASSEGLLGQSPLHF
TGCGCCAGCAGTGAAGGACTCCTGGGCCAATCACCCCTCCACTTT
>TRBJ2-3|-|TRBV4-2
CASSQDLGIGTDTQYF
TGTGCCAGCAGCCAAGATCTGGGCATAGGCACAGATACGCAGTATTTT
>TRBJ2-7|-|TRBV30
CAWSPDMVREQYF
TGTGCCTGGAGTCCCGACATGGTAAGGGAGCAGTACTTC
>TRBJ2-5|-|TRBV29-1
CSVVTGQETQYF
TGCAGCGTTGTAACAGGCCAAGAGACCCAGTACTTC
>TRBJ1-2|-|TRBV7-9
CASSLAAEGYTF
TGTGCCAGCAGCTTAGCGGCGGAGGGCTACACCTTC
>TRBJ2-1|TRBD2|TRBV4-2
CASSQGVAGGPLNEQFF
TGTGCCAGCAGCCAGGGAGTAGCGGGAGGGCCTCTCAATGAGCAGTTCTTC
>TRBJ1-1|TRBD1|TRBV15
CATEQGMNTEAFF
TGTGCCACCGAACAGGGGATGAACACTGAAGCTTTCTTT
>TRBJ2-1|TRBD2|TRBV5-4
CASTGTSGTNEQFF
TGTGCCAGCACCGGGACTAGCGGGACGAATGAGCAGTTCTTC
>TRBJ2-7|-|TRBV2
CASSEGQASSYEQYF
TGTGCCAGCAGTGAAGGACAGGCAAGCTCCTACGAGCAGTACTTC
>TRBJ1-4|-|TRBV7-2
CASSLHEANEKLFF
TGTGCCAGCAGCTTACACGAGGCTAATGAAAAACTGTTTTTT
>TRBJ1-2|-|TRBV28
CASSLSSNGYGYTF
TGTGCCAGCAGTTTATCGTCAAACGGCTATGGCTACACCTTC
>TRBJ1-1|-|TRBV4-1
CASSHPPRGTEAFF
TGCGCCAGCAGCCATCCCCCAAGGGGGACTGAAGCTTTCTTT
>TRBJ1-2|-|TRBV7-9
CASSLDEGWAGYTF
TGTGCCAGCAGCTTAGACGAGGGATGGGCTGGCTACACCTTC